The T cell receptor (beta chain) described here comes from a study of blood T cell repertoires in COVID-19. Study-level background: Both acute and convalescent COVID-19 samples were obtained from the United States, Italy and Spain. The cDNA or gDNA used as material had been derived from T cells, B-cell-depleted T cells, or PBMCs.

Original handling: Estimation of nucleated cell counts relied on the amplification of reference gene primers. Using immunoSEQ multiplex PCR, the repertoire was profiled, and TCRdb retains in-frame clones only, with some absent. V and J calls and clone size follow that table, whereas D and trimming were derived from the DNA. This sample carries about 97,000 clones, about 90% of them seen once, and the ten largest clones take under 14%. The ends were cut back, 4 bases at V and 0 bases at J, with 19 bases in the middle. Germline CDR1 is MDHEN and CDR2 is SYDVKM. The CDR3 length is 18 residues. The chain joins TRBV28 to TRBJ1-3, with a tentative D call TRBD1 (5 bases). Sequencing used peripheral blood. The sequence came from a woman aged 25-40 years with acute or convalescent COVID-19. DNA of the CDR3: TGTGCCAGCAGTTCACGGCCCCCGGGACTCTTCTCTGGAAACACCATATATTTT. As protein: CASSSRPPGLFSGNTIYF.